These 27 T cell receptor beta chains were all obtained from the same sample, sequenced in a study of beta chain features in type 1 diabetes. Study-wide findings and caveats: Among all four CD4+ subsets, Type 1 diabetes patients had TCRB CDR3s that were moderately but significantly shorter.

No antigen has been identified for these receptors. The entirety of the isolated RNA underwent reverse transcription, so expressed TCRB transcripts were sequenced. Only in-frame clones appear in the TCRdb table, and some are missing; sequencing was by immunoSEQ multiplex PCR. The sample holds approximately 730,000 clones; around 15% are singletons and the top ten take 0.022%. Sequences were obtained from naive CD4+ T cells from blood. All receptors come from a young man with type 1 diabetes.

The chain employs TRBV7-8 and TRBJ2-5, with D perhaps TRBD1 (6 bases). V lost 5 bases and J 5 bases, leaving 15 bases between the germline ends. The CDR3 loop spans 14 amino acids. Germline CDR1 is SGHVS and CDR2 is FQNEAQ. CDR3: CASSTLTGIETQYF. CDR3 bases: TGTGCCAGCAGCACCCTGACAGGCATCGAGACCCAGTACTTC.

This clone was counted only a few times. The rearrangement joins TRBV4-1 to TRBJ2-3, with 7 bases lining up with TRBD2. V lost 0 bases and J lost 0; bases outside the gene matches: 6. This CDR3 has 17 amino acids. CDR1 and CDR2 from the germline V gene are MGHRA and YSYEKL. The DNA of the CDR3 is TGCGCCAGCAGCCAAGATCAGGCTAGCGGAAGCACAGATACGCAGTATTTT. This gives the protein CASSQDQASGSTDTQYF.

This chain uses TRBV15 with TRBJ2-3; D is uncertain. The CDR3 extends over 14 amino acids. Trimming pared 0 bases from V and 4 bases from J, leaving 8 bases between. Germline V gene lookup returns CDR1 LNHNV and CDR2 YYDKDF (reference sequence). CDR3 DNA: TGTGCCACCAGCAGAGAGGATTACCCAGATACGCAGTATTTT. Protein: CATSREDYPDTQYF.

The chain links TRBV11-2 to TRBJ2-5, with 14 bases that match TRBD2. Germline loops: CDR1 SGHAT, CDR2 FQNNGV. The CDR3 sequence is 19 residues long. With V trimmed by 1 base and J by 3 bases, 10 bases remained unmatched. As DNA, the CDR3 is TGTGCCAGCAGCTTAGGCCGGGCCGGGACTAGCGGGGGCAAAGAGACCCAGTACTTC. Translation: CASSLGRAGTSGGKETQYF.

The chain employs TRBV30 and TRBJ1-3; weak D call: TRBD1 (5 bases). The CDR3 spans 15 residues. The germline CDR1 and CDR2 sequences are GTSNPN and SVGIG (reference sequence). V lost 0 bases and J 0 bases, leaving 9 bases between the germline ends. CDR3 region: CAWSVQANSGNTIYF. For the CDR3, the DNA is TGTGCCTGGAGTGTACAGGCTAACTCTGGAAACACCATATATTTT. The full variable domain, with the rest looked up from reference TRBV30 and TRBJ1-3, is SQTIHQWPATLVQPVGSPLSLECTVEGTSNPNLYWYRQAAGRGLQLLFYSVGIGQISSEVPQNLSASRPQDRQFILSSKKLLLSDSGFYLCAWSVQANSGNTIYFGEGSWLTVV.

The CDR3 here is CASSLGGRGNTEAFF. The CDR3 bases are TGTGCCAGCAGCCTAGGGGGCAGGGGGAACACTGAAGCTTTCTTT. The genes are TRBV7-9 and TRBJ1-1; 7 bases map to TRBD1. The germline V gene has CDR1 SEHNR and CDR2 FQNEAQ (reference sequence). CDR3 length: 15 residues. Trimming at V came to 5 bases and at J to 1 base, leaving 7 bases not matched to a gene.

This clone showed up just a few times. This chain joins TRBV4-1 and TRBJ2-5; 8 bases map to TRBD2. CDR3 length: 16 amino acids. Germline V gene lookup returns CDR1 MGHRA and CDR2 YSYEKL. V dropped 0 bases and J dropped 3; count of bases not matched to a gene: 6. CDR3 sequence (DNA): TGCGCCAGCAGCCAAGATCTGCGGGGGGTCGAAGAGACCCAGTACTTC. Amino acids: CASSQDLRGVEETQYF.

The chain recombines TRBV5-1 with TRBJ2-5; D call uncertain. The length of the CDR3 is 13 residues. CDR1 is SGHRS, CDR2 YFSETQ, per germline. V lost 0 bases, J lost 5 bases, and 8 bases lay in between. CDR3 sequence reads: CASSLGVTETQYF. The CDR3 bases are TGCGCCAGCAGCTTGGGGGTTACGGAGACCCAGTACTTC.

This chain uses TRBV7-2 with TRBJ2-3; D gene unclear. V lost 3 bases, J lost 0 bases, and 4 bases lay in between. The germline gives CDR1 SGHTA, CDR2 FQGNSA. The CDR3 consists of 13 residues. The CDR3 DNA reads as TGTGCCAGCAGCTTTTTTAGCACAGATACGCAGTATTTT. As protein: CASSFFSTDTQYF.

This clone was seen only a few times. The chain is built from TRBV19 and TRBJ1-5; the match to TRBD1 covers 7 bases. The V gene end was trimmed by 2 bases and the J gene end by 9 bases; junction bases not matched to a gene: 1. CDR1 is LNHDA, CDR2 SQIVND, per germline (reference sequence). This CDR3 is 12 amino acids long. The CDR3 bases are TGTGCCAGTAGTATATCAGGGGGGCCCCAGCATTTT. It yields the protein CASSISGGPQHF. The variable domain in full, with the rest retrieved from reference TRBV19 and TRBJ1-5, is DGGITQSPKYLFRKEGQNVTLSCEQNLNHDAMYWYRQDPGQGLRLIYYSQIVNDFQKGDIAEGYSVSREKKESFPLTVTSAQKNPTAFYLCASSISGGPQHFGDGTRLSIL.

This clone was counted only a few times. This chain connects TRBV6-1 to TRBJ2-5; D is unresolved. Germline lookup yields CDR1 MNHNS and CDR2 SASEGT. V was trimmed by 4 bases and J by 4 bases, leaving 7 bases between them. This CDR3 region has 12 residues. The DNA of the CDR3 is TGTGCCAGCAGTGGTAGCAGAGAGACCCAGTACTTC. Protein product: CASSGSRETQYF.

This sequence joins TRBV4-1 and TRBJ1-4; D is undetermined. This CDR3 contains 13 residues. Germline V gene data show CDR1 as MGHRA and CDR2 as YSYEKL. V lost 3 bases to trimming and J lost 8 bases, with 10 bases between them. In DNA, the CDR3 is TGCGCCAGCAGCCACGCCTTAATGGAAAAACTGTTTTTT. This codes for CASSHALMEKLFF.

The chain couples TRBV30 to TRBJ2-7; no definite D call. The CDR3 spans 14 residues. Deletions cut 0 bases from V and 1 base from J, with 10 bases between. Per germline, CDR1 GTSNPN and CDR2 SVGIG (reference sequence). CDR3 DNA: TGTGCCTGGAGTGTCCCCGGATCGTCCTACGAGCAGTACTTC. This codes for CAWSVPGSSYEQYF.

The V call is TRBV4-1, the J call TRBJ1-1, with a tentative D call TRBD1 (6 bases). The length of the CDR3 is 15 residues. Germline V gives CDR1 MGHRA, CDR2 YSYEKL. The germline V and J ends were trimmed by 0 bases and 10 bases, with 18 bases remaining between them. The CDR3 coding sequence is TGCGCCAGCAGCCAAGATCACGCCGGGGGCCGGGGAGCTTTCTTT. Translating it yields CASSQDHAGGRGAFF.

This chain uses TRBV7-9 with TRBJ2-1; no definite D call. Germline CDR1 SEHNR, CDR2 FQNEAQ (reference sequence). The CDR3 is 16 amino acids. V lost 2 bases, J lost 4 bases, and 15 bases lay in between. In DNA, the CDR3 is TGTGCCAGCAGCTTAAGTTTAGCTGATTTGTACAATGAGCAGTTCTTC. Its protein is CASSLSLADLYNEQFF.

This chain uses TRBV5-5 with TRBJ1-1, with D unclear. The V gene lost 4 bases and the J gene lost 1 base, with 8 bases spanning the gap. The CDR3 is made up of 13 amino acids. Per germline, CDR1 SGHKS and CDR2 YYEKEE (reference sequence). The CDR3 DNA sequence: TGTGCCAGCAGCCCACAAACGAACACTGAAGCTTTCTTT. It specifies CASSPQTNTEAFF.

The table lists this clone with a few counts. The CDR3 coding sequence is TGCGCCAGCAGCCCCCGGACCTTGGGGACTGAAGCTTTCTTT. This gives the protein CASSPRTLGTEAFF. The chain has TRBV4-1 and TRBJ1-1; D ambiguous. The CDR3 sequence is 14 residues long. With 4 bases removed from V and 5 bases from J, the gap between germline ends came to 14 bases. CDR1 is MGHRA, CDR2 YSYEKL, per germline.

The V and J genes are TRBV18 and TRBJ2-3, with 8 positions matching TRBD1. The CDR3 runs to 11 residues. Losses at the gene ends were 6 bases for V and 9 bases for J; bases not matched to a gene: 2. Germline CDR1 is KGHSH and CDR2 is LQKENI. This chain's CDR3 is CASSRGHTQYF. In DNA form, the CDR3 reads TGTGCCAGCTCCAGGGGGCACACGCAGTATTTT.

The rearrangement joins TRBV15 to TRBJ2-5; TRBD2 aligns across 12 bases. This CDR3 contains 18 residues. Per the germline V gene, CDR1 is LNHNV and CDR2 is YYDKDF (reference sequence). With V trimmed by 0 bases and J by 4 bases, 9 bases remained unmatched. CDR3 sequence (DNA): TGTGCCACCAGCAGAGATGTGCTAGCGGGGGGGCTCAGAGAGACCCAGTACTTC. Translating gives CATSRDVLAGGLRETQYF. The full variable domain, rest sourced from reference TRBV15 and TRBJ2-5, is DAMVIQNPRYQVTQFGKPVTLSCSQTLNHNVMYWYQQKSSQAPKLLFHYYDKDFNNEADTPDNFQSRRPNTSFCFLDIRSPGLGDTAMYLCATSRDVLAGGLRETQYFGPGTRLLVL.

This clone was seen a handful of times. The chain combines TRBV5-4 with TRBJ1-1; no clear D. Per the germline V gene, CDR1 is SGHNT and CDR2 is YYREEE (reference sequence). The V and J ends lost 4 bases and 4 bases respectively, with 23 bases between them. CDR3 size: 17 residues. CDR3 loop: CASSTYDTGNIFTEAFF. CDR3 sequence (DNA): TGTGCCAGCAGCACCTACGATACGGGCAACATATTCACTGAAGCTTTCTTT.

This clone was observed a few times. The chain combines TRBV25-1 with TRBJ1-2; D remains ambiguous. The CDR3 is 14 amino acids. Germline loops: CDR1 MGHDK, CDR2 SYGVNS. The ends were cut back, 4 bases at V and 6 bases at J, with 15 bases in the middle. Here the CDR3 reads CASSATPLSNGYTF. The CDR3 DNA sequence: TGTGCCAGCAGTGCGACCCCCCTAAGCAATGGCTACACCTTC.

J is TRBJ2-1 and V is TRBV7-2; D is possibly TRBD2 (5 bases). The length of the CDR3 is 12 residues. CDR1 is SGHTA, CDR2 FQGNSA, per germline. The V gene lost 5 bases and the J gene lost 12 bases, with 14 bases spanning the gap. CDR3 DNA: TGTGCCAGCAGCCTCGCGGGCCTCGCGCAGTTCTTC. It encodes CASSLAGLAQFF.

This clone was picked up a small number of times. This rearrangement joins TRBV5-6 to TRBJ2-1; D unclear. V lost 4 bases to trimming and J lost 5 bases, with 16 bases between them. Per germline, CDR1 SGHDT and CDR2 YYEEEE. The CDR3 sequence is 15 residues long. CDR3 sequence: CASSGRVLQDNEQFF. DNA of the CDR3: TGTGCCAGCAGCGGCCGGGTCCTCCAGGACAATGAGCAGTTCTTC.

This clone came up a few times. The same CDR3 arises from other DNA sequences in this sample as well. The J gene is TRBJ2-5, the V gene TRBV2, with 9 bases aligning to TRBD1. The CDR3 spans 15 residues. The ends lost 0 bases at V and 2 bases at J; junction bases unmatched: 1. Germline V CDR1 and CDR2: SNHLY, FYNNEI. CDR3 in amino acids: CASSEAGQGQETQYF. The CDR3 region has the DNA TGTGCCAGCAGTGAAGCGGGACAGGGACAAGAGACCCAGTACTTC.

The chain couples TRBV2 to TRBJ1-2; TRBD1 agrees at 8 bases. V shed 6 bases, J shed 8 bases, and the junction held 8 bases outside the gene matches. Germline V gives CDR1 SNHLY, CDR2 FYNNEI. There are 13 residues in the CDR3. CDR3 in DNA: TGTGCCAGCAGCCCCGGGACAGGTCGGGGCTACACCTTC. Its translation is CASSPGTGRGYTF.

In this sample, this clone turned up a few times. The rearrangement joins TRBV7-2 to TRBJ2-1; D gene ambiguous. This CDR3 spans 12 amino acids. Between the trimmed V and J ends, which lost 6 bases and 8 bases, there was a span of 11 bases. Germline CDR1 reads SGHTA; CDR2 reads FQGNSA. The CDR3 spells CASSLGGYEQFF. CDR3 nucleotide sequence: TGTGCCAGCAGTTTGGGTGGGTATGAGCAGTTCTTC.

The CDR3 loop is CASSSQGGDGYTF. The CDR3 DNA is TGTGCCAGCAGTTCTCAGGGGGGTGATGGCTACACCTTC. V gene TRBV2 combines with J gene TRBJ1-2; the match to TRBD1 covers 7 bases. After removal of 5 bases from V and 6 bases from J, the junction contained 6 bases not matched to a gene. Germline-derived CDR1 and CDR2 are SNHLY and FYNNEI. The CDR3 totals 13 residues.